A single sample is the source of the 16 T cell receptor beta chains below, sequenced in a study of blood T cell repertoires in COVID-19. Generated by immunoSEQ multiplex PCR, the TCRdb table keeps only in-frame clones and is missing some. The table includes roughly 30,000 clones, roughly 90% detected once. Material for sequencing was peripheral blood. All receptors come from a man in his sixties with active COVID-19.

The chain employs TRBV27 and TRBJ2-5; the D gene is possibly TRBD2 (5 bases). This CDR3 has 15 amino acids. The V end lost 6 bases, the J end lost 7 bases, and 21 bases lay between the germline ends. CDR1 and CDR2 from the germline V gene are MNHEY and SMNVEV (reference sequence). The DNA for the CDR3 is TGTGCCAGCAGCCCCTCAATGAGTACCCGGGGGACCCAGTACTTC. Its protein is CASSPSMSTRGTQYF.

The chain employs TRBV19 and TRBJ1-2; 7 nucleotides align to TRBD1. Germline lookup yields CDR1 LNHDA and CDR2 SQIVND (reference sequence). The CDR3 contains 14 residues. The V gene end was trimmed by 5 bases and the J gene end by 1 base; junction bases not matched to a gene: 4. CDR3 residues: CASSSAGGNYGYTF. The CDR3 coding sequence is TGTGCCAGTAGTTCGGCAGGGGGTAACTATGGCTACACCTTC.

The CDR3 DNA reads TGCGCCAGCAGCTTGGATCCCACATATGGCTACACCTTC. As protein: CASSLDPTYGYTF. This sequence joins TRBV5-1 and TRBJ1-2; no firm D call. Germline CDR1 reads SGHRS; CDR2 reads YFSETQ. V gave up 0 bases and J gave up 5 bases, with 8 bases separating them. The CDR3 has 13 amino acids.

This chain links TRBV9 with TRBJ2-3, with 12 bases matching TRBD2. With 0 bases clipped from V and 4 bases from J, the junction kept 6 bases outside the gene matches. CDR3 length: 17 residues. Per germline, CDR1 SGDLS and CDR2 YYNGEE. CDR3 bases: TGTGCCAGCAGCGTAGCCTCTAGCGGGGGGGCCGCAGATACGCAGTATTTT. As protein: CASSVASSGGAADTQYF.

The rearrangement links TRBV7-8 to TRBJ1-5; the D gene is possibly TRBD1 (5 bases). The length of the CDR3 is 16 residues. The V end was cut by 5 bases, the J end by 3 bases, with 17 bases between. CDR1 is SGHVS and CDR2 is FQNEAQ in the germline V gene. CDR3 residues: CASSQPPKGNNQPQHF. DNA of the CDR3: TGTGCCAGCAGCCAACCCCCCAAGGGGAACAATCAGCCCCAGCATTTT.

V is TRBV11-3 and J is TRBJ2-7, with D possibly matching TRBD1 (5 bases). This CDR3 spans 15 amino acids. CDR1 is SGHNT, CDR2 YENEEA, per germline. V was cut by 2 bases and J by 3 bases, with 14 bases left in between. CDR3 sequence: CASSLPGQGDYEQYF. The CDR3 bases are TGTGCCAGCAGCTTACCCGGACAAGGTGACTACGAGCAGTACTTC.

This chain links TRBV24-1 with TRBJ1-5; maybe TRBD1 (5 bases). The CDR3 runs to 15 residues. Germline V gene data show CDR1 as KGHDR and CDR2 as SFDVKD. Trimming cost V 7 bases and J 6 bases, with 18 bases left between them. The CDR3, as DNA: TGTGCCACCAGAAGCTCCAGGGAGGTCGGTCAGCCCCAGCATTTT. Its translation: CATRSSREVGQPQHF.

The V and J genes are TRBV12-3 or TRBV12-4 and TRBJ2-3; D remains ambiguous. V dropped 3 bases and J dropped 2 bases, with 6 bases sitting between them. The CDR3 runs to 13 residues. Here the CDR3 reads CASSFPYTDTQYF. DNA of the CDR3: TGTGCCAGCAGTTTCCCCTACACAGATACGCAGTATTTT.

V gene TRBV11-3 combines with J gene TRBJ1-2, with 9 bases matching TRBD1. The CDR3 is 14 residues long. The V gene's germline CDR1 is SGHNT and CDR2 YENEEA. Germline trimming cut 5 bases from V and 4 bases from J; bases unmatched to any gene: 5. CDR3 amino acids: CASSRGQGSYGYTF. The CDR3 DNA is TGTGCCAGCAGCCGAGGACAGGGGAGCTATGGCTACACCTTC.

The chain combines TRBV7-2 with TRBJ2-7, with 10 bases matching TRBD1. Germline CDR1 is SGHTA and CDR2 is FQGNSA. This CDR3 has 15 residues. The trim removed 1 base at V and 7 bases at J, leaving 7 bases unmatched. CDR3 nucleotide sequence: TGTGCCAGCAGCTTAGGGACAGGGGGTGCCGGGGAGCAGTACTTC. Translating gives CASSLGTGGAGEQYF.

The V and J genes are TRBV28 and TRBJ1-2; 7 nucleotides match TRBD1. V trimming: 4 bases; J trimming: 4 bases; junction bases outside the gene matches: 3. Looked up from germline, CDR1 is MDHEN and CDR2 is SYDVKM. The CDR3 contains 13 residues. The DNA for the CDR3 is TGTGCCAGCAGTTCGGGACAGCTCTATGGCTACACCTTC. Protein sequence: CASSSGQLYGYTF.

The V gene is TRBV10-3, the J gene TRBJ1-1; TRBD1 agrees at 7 bases. The CDR3 consists of 13 residues. Germline V gene sequence: CDR1 ENHRY, CDR2 SYGVKD. Trimming at V came to 7 bases and at J to 7 bases, leaving 9 bases not matched to a gene. CDR3 in DNA: TGTGCCATCACCAGAACAGGGGACATTGAAGCTTTCTTT. Amino acid sequence: CAITRTGDIEAFF.

The chain joins TRBV3-1 (or the pseudogene TRBV3-2) to TRBJ2-5; 9 positions agree with TRBD2. CDR1 is LGHDT, CDR2 YNNKEL, per germline (reference sequence). The CDR3 totals 17 residues. V trimming: 1 base; J trimming: 2 bases; junction bases outside the gene matches: 8. CDR3 amino acids: CASSQVDERGVQETQYF. The CDR3 DNA follows: TGTGCCAGCAGCCAAGTGGACGAGCGGGGGGTTCAAGAGACCCAGTACTTC.

The rearrangement uses TRBV7-2 and TRBJ1-1, with D perhaps matching TRBD1 (6 bases). The germline CDR1 and CDR2 sequences are SGHTA and FQGNSA. Trimming cost V 5 bases and J 4 bases, with 14 bases left between them. This CDR3 has 14 amino acids. The CDR3 loop is CASSRTGLGTEAFF. Written as DNA, the CDR3 is TGTGCCAGCAGCCGTACAGGGTTAGGCACTGAAGCTTTCTTT.

The J gene is TRBJ2-1, the V gene TRBV3-1 (or the pseudogene TRBV3-2); 8 bases match TRBD2. This CDR3 region has 16 residues. CDR1 and CDR2 (germline): LGHDT, YNNKEL (reference sequence). V shed 2 bases, J shed 7 bases, and the junction held 10 bases outside the gene matches. For the CDR3, the DNA is TGTGCCAGCAGCCAATCAGCGGGGGCCCAGAGGAATGAGCAGTTCTTC. It is translated as CASSQSAGAQRNEQFF.

This rearrangement joins TRBV21-1 to TRBJ1-1; TRBD1, the table's D call, lacks a check against the DNA. TRBV21-1 is classified as a pseudogene. This CDR3 has 14 residues. CDR3 amino acids: CASTPDRGNTEAFF. CDR3 nucleotide sequence: TGTGCCAGCACTCCGGACAGGGGAAATACTGAAGCTTTCTTT.